The entry below gives a single TCR beta chain sequence along with its context. Its antigen specificity is not known. Per-base quality was not reported, and no clone a single base away is much larger than it. The collaborating institutions used their own protocols to collect whole blood in K2EDTA tubes. For TCRbeta analysis, collaborators shipped samples in one of three forms: frozen whole blood, isolated PBMCs, or DNA extracted from either of those sample types. The data derive from a study of blood T cell repertoires in COVID-19 (dated by TCRdb to 2018 to 2020). For the wider study: Samples from collaborators originated in the United States, Italy and Spain and spanned both the acute and convalescent phases of COVID-19. The prospective study material was composed of cDNA or gDNA derived from T cells, B-cell-depleted T cells, or PBMCs. The dataset comprised deeply sampled blood TCRbeta repertoires from subjects exposed to, actively infected with, or recovered from COVID-19. A freely available public database, intended as a resource for researchers studying the immune response to SARS-CoV-2, is where the repertoires were released. Samples came from the ongoing ImmuneRACE study (first 160 participants) plus 1,254 subjects from 6 global collaborators. Nearly every sample came with metadata listing a de-identified subject ID, COVID-19 status, age in years and sex. Where available, HLA class I and class II types were obtained from metadata supplied by the sample provider rather than from assay-based typing. Study-wide findings and limitations: Clinical and demographic metadata were provided uncurated, with the amount varying by source and participant.

TCRbeta CDR3 regions were amplified from genomic DNA by means of the immunoSEQ Assay, a bias-controlled multiplex PCR. Per the authors' processing: Nucleated cell counts per sample were estimated from amplification of reference gene primers within the assay. Sequence reads were collapsed and filtered to measure the absolute abundance of every unique TCRbeta CDR3 rearrangement. For each sample, productive Simpson clonality was calculated as the square root of Simpson's diversity index over productive rearrangements. TCRdb took this table from immuneACCESS and kept in-frame rearrangements with V and J called. Such tables lack part of the clones; where checked against another copy, unresolved V genes explain under half of the gap, and the rest is unexplained. V and J calls and clone size are copied from that table; D and trimming were computed from the DNA. The sample contains about 190,000 clones, around 86% of them found a single time. The ten most abundant clones make up approximately 7% of the sample.

The germline V gene (reference sequence) provides CDR1 MNHNY and CDR2 SVGAGI. V lost 4 bases and J lost 3 bases, and the count of bases not matched to a germline gene is 4. The CDR3 contains 14 residues, cysteine and phenylalanine counted. Only the CDR3 DNA stays, 42 bases, in frame from base 1. Sample: peripheral blood. This clonotype originated in a man aged 35 to 55 with acute or convalescent COVID-19. The sequence links TRBV6-6 to TRBJ2-7; TRBD1 aligns with 9 central bases. The nucleotide sequence is given as TGTGCCAGCAGTTCCCCGGGACAGGGCTACGAGCAGTACTTC. Translated, it gives CASSSPGQGYEQYF.